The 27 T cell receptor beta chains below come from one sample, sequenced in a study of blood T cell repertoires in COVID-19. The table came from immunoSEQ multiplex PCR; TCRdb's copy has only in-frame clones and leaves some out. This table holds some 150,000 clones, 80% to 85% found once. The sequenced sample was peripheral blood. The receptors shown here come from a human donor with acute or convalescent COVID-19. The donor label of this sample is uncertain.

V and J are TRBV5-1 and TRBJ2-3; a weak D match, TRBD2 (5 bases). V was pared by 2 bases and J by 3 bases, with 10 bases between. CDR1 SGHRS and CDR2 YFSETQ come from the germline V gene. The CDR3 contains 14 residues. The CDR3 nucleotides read TGCGCCAGCAGCTTAGAAACTAGTACAGATACGCAGTATTTT. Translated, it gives CASSLETSTDTQYF.

As DNA, the CDR3 is TGTGCCAGCAGCGCACCGGGGGCAGGGGGCGATCTGGCCAATGGCTACACCTTC. It yields the protein CASSAPGAGGDLANGYTF. The V call is TRBV21-1, the J call TRBJ1-2; TRBD1, the D gene given by the table, was not confirmed from the DNA. TRBV21-1 is a pseudogene segment. This CDR3 spans 18 amino acids.

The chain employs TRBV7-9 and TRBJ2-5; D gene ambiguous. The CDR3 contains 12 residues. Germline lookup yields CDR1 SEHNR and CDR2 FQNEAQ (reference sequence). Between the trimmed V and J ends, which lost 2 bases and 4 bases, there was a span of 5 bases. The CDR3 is CASSLTPETQYF. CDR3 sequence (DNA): TGTGCCAGCAGCTTAACTCCAGAGACCCAGTACTTC.

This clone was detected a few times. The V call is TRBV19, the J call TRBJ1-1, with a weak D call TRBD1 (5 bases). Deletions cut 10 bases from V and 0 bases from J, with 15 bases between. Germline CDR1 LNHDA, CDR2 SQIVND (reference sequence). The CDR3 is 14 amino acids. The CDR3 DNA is TGTGCCACCCAGGGACTTGGTATGAACACTGAAGCTTTCTTT. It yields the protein CATQGLGMNTEAFF. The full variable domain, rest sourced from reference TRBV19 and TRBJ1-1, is DGGITQSPKYLFRKEGQNVTLSCEQNLNHDAMYWYRQDPGQGLRLIYYSQIVNDFQKGDIAEGYSVSREKKESFPLTVTSAQKNPTAFYLCATQGLGMNTEAFFGQGTRLTVV.

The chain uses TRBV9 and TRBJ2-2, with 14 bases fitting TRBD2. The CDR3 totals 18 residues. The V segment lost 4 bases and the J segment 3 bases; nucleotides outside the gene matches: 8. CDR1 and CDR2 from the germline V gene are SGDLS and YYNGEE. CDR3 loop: CASSPRLAGGRDTGELFF. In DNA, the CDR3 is TGTGCCAGCAGCCCAAGACTAGCGGGAGGGAGGGACACCGGGGAGCTGTTTTTT.

The CDR3 here is CAITRDFGNTIYF. In nucleotides, the CDR3 is TGTGCCATCACTCGGGACTTTGGAAACACCATATATTTT. V is TRBV10-3 and J is TRBJ1-3; D is possibly TRBD1 (5 bases). The V end lost 7 bases, the J end lost 3 bases, and 10 bases lay between the germline ends. Germline loops: CDR1 ENHRY, CDR2 SYGVKD. The CDR3 contains 13 residues.

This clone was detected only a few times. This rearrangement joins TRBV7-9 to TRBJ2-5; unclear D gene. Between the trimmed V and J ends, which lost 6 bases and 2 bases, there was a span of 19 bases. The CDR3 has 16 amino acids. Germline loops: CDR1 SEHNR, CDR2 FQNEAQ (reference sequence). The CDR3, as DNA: TGTGCCAGCAGTTCCGAGCCCCGGAGTTATCAAGAGACCCAGTACTTC. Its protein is CASSSEPRSYQETQYF.

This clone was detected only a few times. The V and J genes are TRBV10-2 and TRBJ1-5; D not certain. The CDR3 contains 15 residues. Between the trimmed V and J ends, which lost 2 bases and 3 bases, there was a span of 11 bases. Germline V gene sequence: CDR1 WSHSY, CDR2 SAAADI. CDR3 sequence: CASSEEWEDNQPQHF. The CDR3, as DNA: TGCGCCAGCAGTGAGGAGTGGGAGGACAATCAGCCCCAGCATTTT.

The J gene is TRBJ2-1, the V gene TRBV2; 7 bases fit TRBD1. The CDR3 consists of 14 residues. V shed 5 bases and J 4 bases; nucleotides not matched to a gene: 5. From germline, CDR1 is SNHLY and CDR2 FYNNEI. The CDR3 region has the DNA TGTGCCAGCAGTAAACAGGGGTCTTACAATGAGCAGTTCTTC. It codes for CASSKQGSYNEQFF.

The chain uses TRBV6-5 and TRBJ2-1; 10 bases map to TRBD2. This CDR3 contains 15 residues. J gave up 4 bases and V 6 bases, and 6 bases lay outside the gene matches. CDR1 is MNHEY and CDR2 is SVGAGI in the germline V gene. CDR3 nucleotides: TGTGCCAGCAGGGCTAGCGGGAGTATTTACAATGAGCAGTTCTTC. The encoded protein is CASRASGSIYNEQFF.

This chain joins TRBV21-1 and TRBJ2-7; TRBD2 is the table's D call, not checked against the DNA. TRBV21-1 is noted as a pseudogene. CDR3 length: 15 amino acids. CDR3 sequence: CASSKGGGIPYEQYF. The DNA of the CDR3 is TGTGCCAGCAGCAAAGGCGGCGGGATCCCCTACGAGCAGTACTTC.

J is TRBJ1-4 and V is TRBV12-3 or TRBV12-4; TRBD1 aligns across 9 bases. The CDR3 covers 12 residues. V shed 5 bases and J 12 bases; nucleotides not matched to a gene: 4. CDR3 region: CASSPDRGELFF. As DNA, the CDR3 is TGTGCCAGCAGTCCTGACAGGGGGGAACTGTTTTTT.

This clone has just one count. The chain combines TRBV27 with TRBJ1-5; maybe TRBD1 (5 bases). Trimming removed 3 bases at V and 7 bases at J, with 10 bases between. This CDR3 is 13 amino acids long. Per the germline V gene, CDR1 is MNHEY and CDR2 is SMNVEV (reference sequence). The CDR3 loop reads CASSFRGSQPQHF. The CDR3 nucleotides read TGTGCCAGCAGTTTCCGGGGGTCCCAGCCCCAGCATTTT.

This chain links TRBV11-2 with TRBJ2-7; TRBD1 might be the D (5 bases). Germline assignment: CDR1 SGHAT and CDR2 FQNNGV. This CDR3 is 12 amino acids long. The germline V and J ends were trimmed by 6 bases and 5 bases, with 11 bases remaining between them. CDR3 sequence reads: CASRHQGDEQYF. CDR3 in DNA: TGTGCCAGCAGGCACCAGGGTGACGAGCAGTACTTC.

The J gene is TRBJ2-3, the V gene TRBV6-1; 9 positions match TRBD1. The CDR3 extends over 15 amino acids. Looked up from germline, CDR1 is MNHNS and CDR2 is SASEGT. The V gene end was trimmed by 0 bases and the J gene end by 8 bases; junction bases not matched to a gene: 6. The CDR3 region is CASSEADRGPGTQYF. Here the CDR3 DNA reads TGTGCCAGCAGTGAAGCGGACAGGGGCCCAGGTACGCAGTATTTT.

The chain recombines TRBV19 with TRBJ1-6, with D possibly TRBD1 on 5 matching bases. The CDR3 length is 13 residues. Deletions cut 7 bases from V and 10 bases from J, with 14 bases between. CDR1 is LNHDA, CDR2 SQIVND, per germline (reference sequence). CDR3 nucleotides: TGTGCCAGTACCACACAGGTAGGATCACCCCTCCACTTT. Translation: CASTTQVGSPLHF.

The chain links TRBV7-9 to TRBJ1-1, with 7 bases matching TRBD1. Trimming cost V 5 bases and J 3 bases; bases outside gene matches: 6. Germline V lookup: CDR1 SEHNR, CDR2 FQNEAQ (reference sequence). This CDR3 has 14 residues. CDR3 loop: CASSHGQVDTEAFF. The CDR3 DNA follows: TGTGCCAGCAGCCACGGACAGGTTGACACTGAAGCTTTCTTT.

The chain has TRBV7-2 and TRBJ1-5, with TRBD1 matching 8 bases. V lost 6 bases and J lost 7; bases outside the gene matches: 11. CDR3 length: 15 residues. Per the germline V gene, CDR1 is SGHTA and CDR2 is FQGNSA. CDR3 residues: CASSGDRGGRQPQHF. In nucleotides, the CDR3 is TGTGCCAGCAGTGGCGACAGGGGAGGAAGGCAGCCCCAGCATTTT.

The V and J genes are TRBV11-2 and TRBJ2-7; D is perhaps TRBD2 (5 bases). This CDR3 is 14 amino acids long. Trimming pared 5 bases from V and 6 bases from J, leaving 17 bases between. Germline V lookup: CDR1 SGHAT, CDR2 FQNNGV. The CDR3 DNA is TGTGCCAGCAGCCCACGAACTAGAATGGGCGAGCAGTACTTC. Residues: CASSPRTRMGEQYF. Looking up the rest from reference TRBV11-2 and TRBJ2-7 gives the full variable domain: EAGVAQSPRYKIIEKRQSVAFWCNPISGHATLYWYQQILGQGPKLLIQFQNNGVVDDSQLPKDRFSAERLKGVDSTLKIQPAKLEDSAVYLCASSPRTRMGEQYFGPGTRLTVT.

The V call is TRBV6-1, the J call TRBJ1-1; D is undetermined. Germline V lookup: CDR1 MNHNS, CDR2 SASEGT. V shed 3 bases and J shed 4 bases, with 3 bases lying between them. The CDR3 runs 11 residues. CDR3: CASSEATEAFF. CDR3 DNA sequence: TGTGCCAGCAGTGAGGCCACTGAAGCTTTCTTT.

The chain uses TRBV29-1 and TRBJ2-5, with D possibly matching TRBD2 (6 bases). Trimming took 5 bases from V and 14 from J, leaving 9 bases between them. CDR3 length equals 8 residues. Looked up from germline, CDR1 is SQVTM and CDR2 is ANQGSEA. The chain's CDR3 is CSVPGVYF. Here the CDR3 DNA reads TGCAGCGTTCCGGGGGTTTACTTC.

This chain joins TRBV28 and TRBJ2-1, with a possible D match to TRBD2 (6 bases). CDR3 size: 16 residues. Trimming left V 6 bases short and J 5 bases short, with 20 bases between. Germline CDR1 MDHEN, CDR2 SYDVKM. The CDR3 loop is CASRQWGDGRNNEQFF. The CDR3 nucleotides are TGTGCCAGCAGGCAGTGGGGGGACGGACGCAACAATGAGCAGTTCTTC.

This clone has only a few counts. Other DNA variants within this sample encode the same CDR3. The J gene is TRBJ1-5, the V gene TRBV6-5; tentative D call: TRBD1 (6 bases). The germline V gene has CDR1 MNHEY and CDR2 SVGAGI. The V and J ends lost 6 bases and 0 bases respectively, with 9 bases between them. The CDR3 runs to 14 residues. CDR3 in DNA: TGTGCCAGCAGGGACAGTTATAGCAATCAGCCCCAGCATTTT. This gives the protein CASRDSYSNQPQHF.

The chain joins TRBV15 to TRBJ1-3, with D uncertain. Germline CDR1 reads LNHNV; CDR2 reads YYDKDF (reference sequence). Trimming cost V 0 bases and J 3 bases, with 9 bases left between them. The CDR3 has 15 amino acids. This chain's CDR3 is CATSRDTGNGNTIYF. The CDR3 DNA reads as TGTGCCACCAGCAGAGATACGGGTAATGGAAACACCATATATTTT.

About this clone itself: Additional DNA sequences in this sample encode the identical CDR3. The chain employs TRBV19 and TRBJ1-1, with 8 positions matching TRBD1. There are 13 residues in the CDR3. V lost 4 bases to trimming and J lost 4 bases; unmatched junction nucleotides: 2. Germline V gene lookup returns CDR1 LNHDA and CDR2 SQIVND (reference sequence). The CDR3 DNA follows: TGTGCCAGTAGTACAACAGGGGGCACTGAAGCTTTCTTT. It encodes CASSTTGGTEAFF. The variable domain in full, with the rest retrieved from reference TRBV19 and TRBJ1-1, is DGGITQSPKYLFRKEGQNVTLSCEQNLNHDAMYWYRQDPGQGLRLIYYSQIVNDFQKGDIAEGYSVSREKKESFPLTVTSAQKNPTAFYLCASSTTGGTEAFFGQGTRLTVV.

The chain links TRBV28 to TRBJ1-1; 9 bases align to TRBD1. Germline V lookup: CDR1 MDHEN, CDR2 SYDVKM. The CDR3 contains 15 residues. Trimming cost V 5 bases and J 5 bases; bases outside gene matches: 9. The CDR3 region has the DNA TGTGCCAGCAGTCCTCCGGGACAGGGAGCAACTGAAGCTTTCTTT. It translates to CASSPPGQGATEAFF.

CDR3 DNA sequence: TGTGCCAGCAGCCCCGGGGAAAGGGGGCTGGGCACTGAAGCTTTCTTT. It specifies CASSPGERGLGTEAFF. This chain links TRBV5-4 with TRBJ1-1; 7 positions match TRBD1. The CDR3 is 16 residues long. V trimming: 4 bases; J trimming: 4 bases; junction bases outside the gene matches: 13. Looked up from germline, CDR1 is SGHNT and CDR2 is YYREEE (reference sequence).